These 7 T cell receptor beta chains share one sample of origin, sequenced in a study of T cell responses to AZD1222 COVID-19 vaccine. Sequenced by immunoSEQ multiplex PCR; TCRdb stores in-frame clones only, minus some. Among approximately 180,000 clones, around 89% were seen once, and the ten largest hold 3.5% to 4.5%. The sequencing here drew on peripheral blood, taken 28 days after the second dose of the MenACWY control vaccine. These receptor sequences come from an adult who received the MenACWY meningococcal vaccine as a control.

The chain uses TRBV7-2 and TRBJ1-5; possible D gene TRBD1, 5 bases. V gave up 3 bases and J gave up 6 bases, with 15 bases separating them. The CDR3 is 15 residues long. Germline values: CDR1 SGHTA, CDR2 FQGNSA. In DNA, the CDR3 is TGTGCCAGCAGCTTGGGACCGGAGGGCGGTCAGCCCCAGCATTTT. This encodes CASSLGPEGGQPQHF.

This chain uses TRBV28 with TRBJ1-5, with TRBD1 matching 7 bases. The V gene end was trimmed by 4 bases and the J gene end by 7 bases; junction bases not matched to a gene: 10. The CDR3 is made up of 15 amino acids. The germline V gene has CDR1 MDHEN and CDR2 SYDVKM. CDR3 DNA: TGTGCCAGCAGTTCCACAGGGGCGTCAGGCCAGCCCCAGCATTTT. It yields the protein CASSSTGASGQPQHF.

The chain recombines TRBV3-1 (or the pseudogene TRBV3-2) with TRBJ2-7; 9 bases are a match to TRBD2. J gave up 2 bases and V 3 bases, and 5 bases lay outside the gene matches. Germline V gene sequence: CDR1 LGHDT, CDR2 YNNKEL (reference sequence). The CDR3 length is 15 residues. CDR3 region: CASSHPSGAPYEQYF. The CDR3 bases are TGTGCCAGCAGCCATCCTAGCGGGGCCCCCTACGAGCAGTACTTC.

The chain joins TRBV11-2 to TRBJ1-2; TRBD1 agrees at 10 bases. V was pared by 0 bases and J by 5 bases, with 3 bases of the junction left unmatched. The CDR3 is 15 amino acids. Germline CDR1 is SGHAT and CDR2 is FQNNGV. CDR3 sequence: CASSLEMGQGYGYTF. The CDR3 DNA reads as TGTGCCAGCAGCTTAGAAATGGGACAGGGGTATGGCTACACCTTC. The complete variable domain, with remaining parts taken from reference TRBV11-2 and TRBJ1-2, reads EAGVAQSPRYKIIEKRQSVAFWCNPISGHATLYWYQQILGQGPKLLIQFQNNGVVDDSQLPKDRFSAERLKGVDSTLKIQPAKLEDSAVYLCASSLEMGQGYGYTFGSGTRLTVV.

In its sample, this clone was seen a few times. The chain joins TRBV10-3 to TRBJ1-5, with 8 bases lining up with TRBD1. Per germline, CDR1 ENHRY and CDR2 SYGVKD. The CDR3 is 14 residues long. With V trimmed by 2 bases and J by 4 bases, 1 base remained unmatched. Here the CDR3 DNA reads TGTGCCATCAGTGAGGGACAGGGAAATCAGCCCCAGCATTTT. Encoded protein: CAISEGQGNQPQHF.

The rearrangement joins TRBV11-2 to TRBJ2-7; no firm D call. Germline CDR1 and CDR2: SGHAT and FQNNGV. The CDR3 length is 14 residues. Trimming stripped 1 base from V and 2 bases from J, with 9 bases between. The CDR3 region has the DNA TGTGCCAGCAGCTTAGTAGGCAGAACCTACGAGCAGTACTTC. It yields the protein CASSLVGRTYEQYF.

This chain joins TRBV9 and TRBJ2-5; no clear D gene. Trimming took off 2 bases at V and 1 base at J, with 12 bases between the two ends. This CDR3 comprises 15 residues. Germline CDR1 SGDLS, CDR2 YYNGEE. DNA of the CDR3: TGTGCCAGCAGCGTCAGACTCAACAGCCAAGAGACCCAGTACTTC. Protein: CASSVRLNSQETQYF. Full variable domain (rest looked up from reference TRBV9 and TRBJ2-5): DSGVTQTPKHLITATGQRVTLRCSPRSGDLSVYWYQQSLDQGLQFLIQYYNGEERAKGNILERFSAQQFPDLHSELNLSSLELGDSALYFCASSVRLNSQETQYFGPGTRLLVL.